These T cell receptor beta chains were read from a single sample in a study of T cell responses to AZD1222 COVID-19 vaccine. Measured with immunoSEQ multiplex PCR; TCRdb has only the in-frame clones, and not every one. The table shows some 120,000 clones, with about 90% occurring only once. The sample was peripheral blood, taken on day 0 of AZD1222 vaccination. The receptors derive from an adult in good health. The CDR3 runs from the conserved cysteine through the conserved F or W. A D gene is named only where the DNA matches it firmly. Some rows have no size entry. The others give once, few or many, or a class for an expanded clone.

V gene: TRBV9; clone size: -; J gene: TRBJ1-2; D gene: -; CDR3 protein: CASSVGGSNYGYTF; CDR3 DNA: TGTGCCAGCAGCGTAGGCGGCAGTAACTATGGCTACACCTTC
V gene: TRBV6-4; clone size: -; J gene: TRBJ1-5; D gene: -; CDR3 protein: CATREAAWNQPQHF; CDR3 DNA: TGTGCCACCCGGGAGGCTGCTTGGAATCAGCCCCAGCATTTT
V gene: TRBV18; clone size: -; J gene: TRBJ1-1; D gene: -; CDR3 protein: CASSPTENTEAFF; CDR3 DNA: TGTGCCAGCTCACCAACAGAGAACACTGAAGCTTTCTTT
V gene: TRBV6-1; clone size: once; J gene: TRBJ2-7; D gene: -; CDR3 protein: CASSEERGPYEQYF; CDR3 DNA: TGTGCCAGCAGTGAAGAACGTGGGCCCTACGAGCAGTACTTC
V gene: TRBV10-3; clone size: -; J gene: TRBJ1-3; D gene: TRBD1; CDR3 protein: CAISDRGRGNTIYF; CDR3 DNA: TGTGCCATCAGTGACAGGGGGCGAGGAAACACCATATATTTT
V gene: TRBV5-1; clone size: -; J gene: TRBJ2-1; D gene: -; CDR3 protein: CASSPGVLGNEQFF; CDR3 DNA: TGCGCCAGCAGCCCCGGGGTGCTAGGTAATGAGCAGTTCTTC
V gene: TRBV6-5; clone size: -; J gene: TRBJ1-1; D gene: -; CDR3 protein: CASSYSWGTPNTEAFF; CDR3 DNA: TGTGCCAGCAGTTACTCTTGGGGGACTCCGAACACTGAAGCTTTCTTT
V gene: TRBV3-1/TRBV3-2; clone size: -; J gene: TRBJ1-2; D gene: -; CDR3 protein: CASSREQGRGYTF; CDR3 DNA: TGTGCCAGCAGCCGAGAACAGGGACGCGGCTACACCTTC
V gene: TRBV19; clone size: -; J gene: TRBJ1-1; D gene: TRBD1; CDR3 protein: CASKEDRSMNTEAFF; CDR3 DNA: TGTGCCAGTAAGGAGGACAGGTCGATGAACACTGAAGCTTTCTTT
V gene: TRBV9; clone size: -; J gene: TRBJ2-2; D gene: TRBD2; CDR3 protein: CASQRAGAGTGELFF; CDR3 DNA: TGTGCCTCCCAGAGAGCGGGAGCCGGCACCGGGGAGCTGTTTTTT
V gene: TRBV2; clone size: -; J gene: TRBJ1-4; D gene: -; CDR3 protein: CASRGAQKEKLFF; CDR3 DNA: TGTGCCAGCAGGGGGGCACAAAAAGAAAAACTGTTTTTT
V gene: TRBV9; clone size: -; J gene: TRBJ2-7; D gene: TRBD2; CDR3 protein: CASSPRLAGGMYEQYF; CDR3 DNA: TGTGCCAGCAGCCCTCGACTAGCGGGAGGTATGTACGAGCAGTACTTC
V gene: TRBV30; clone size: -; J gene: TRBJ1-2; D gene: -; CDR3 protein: CACTQGSRYGYTF; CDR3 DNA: TGTGCCTGTACACAGGGTTCTCGATATGGCTACACCTTC
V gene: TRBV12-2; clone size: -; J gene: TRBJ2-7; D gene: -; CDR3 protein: CASREGHEQYF; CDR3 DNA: TGTGCAAGTCGCGAGGGCCACGAGCAGTACTTC
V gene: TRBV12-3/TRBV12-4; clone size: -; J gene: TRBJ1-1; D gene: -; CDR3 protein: CASSFQGLTEAFF; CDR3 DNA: TGTGCCAGCAGTTTTCAGGGTCTCACTGAAGCTTTCTTT
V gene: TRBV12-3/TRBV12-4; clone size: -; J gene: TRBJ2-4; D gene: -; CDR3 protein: CASSRHSKNIQYF; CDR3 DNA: TGTGCCAGCAGTAGACATTCCAAAAACATTCAGTACTTC
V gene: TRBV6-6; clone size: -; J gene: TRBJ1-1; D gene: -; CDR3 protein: CASSYGRSSTEAFF; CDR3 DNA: TGTGCCAGCAGTTACGGCAGGAGCAGCACTGAAGCTTTCTTT
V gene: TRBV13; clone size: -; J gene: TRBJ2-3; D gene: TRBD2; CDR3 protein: CASSFNLAGGEDTQYF; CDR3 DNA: TGTGCCAGCAGCTTTAACCTAGCGGGAGGGGAGGATACGCAGTATTTT